This record looks at one T cell receptor beta chain sequence and its context. Sequence at one end of the junction differs from germline and may be a read error. This entry is derived from a study of cytomegalovirus exposure and HLA in healthy donors. PCR employed 60 Vbeta and 13 Jbeta primers. Measured with immunoSEQ multiplex PCR; TCRdb has only the in-frame clones, and not every one. Of 140,000 or so clones listed, about four fifths are singletons. Germline values: CDR1 SEHNR, CDR2 FQNEAQ (reference sequence). The CDR3 has 10 residues. The source of this sequence is a woman in her thirties or forties in good health and CMV-seropositive. This chain connects TRBV7-9 to TRBJ2-1; D uncertain. The sequencing sample was made of PBMCs. This CDR3 is CSSSRNEQFF. Here the CDR3 DNA reads TGTTCCAGCAGTCGGAATGAGCAGTTCTTC.